The rows below give T cell receptor beta chains drawn from one sample of a study of control samples from healthy donors and cancer patients. TCRdb keeps only in-frame clones here, not all; method: immunoSEQ multiplex PCR. The table lists some 120,000 clones, 85% to 90% of them singletons. Sequencing input: blood. These receptor sequences come from a man younger than 40 in good health. Both conserved end residues are part of each CDR3. Fields, in order: clone size, J gene, D gene, V gene, CDR3 DNA, CDR3 protein. The D gene is left open where the match is weak. Clone size is shown for a subset of rows, as once, few, many or a class of expanded clone.

abundance: NA
j_gene: TRBJ1-3
d_gene: TRBD1
v_gene: TRBV10-3
CDR3nt: TGTGCCATCAGTATGGGACAGGCTGGAAACACCATATATTTT
CDR3aa: CAISMGQAGNTIYF

abundance: few
j_gene: TRBJ1-1
d_gene: NA
v_gene: TRBV5-5
CDR3nt: TGTGCCAGCAGCTTAGTGGGGACTGAAGCTTTCTTT
CDR3aa: CASSLVGTEAFF

abundance: NA
j_gene: TRBJ1-2
d_gene: NA
v_gene: TRBV11-2
CDR3nt: TGTGCCAGCAGCGCGGACAGCATCTATGGCTACACCTTC
CDR3aa: CASSADSIYGYTF

abundance: once
j_gene: TRBJ1-3
d_gene: NA
v_gene: TRBV30
CDR3nt: TGTGCCTGGAGTCACCCAGGGACTGGAAACACCATATATTTT
CDR3aa: CAWSHPGTGNTIYF

abundance: NA
j_gene: TRBJ1-6
d_gene: NA
v_gene: TRBV2
CDR3nt: TGTGCCAGCAGTGAAGAGAGGGGTGGCCAGTATCTTGTTCCCCTCCACTTT
CDR3aa: CASSEERGGQYLVPLHF

abundance: NA
j_gene: TRBJ1-1
d_gene: TRBD1
v_gene: TRBV9
CDR3nt: TGTGCCAGCAGCGTCCAGGGGGCTGAAGCTTTCTTT
CDR3aa: CASSVQGAEAFF

abundance: NA
j_gene: TRBJ1-5
d_gene: TRBD1
v_gene: TRBV30
CDR3nt: TGTGCCTTCAACTCAGGGGGCGGCCAGCCCCAGCATTTT
CDR3aa: CAFNSGGGQPQHF

abundance: NA
j_gene: TRBJ2-7
d_gene: NA
v_gene: TRBV5-1
CDR3nt: TGCGCCAGCAGCTTGGCCCAGTCTAGCGACGAGCAGTACTTC
CDR3aa: CASSLAQSSDEQYF

abundance: once
j_gene: TRBJ2-7
d_gene: NA
v_gene: TRBV6-5
CDR3nt: TGTGCCAGCAGAGGGTCGAGCTCCTACGAGCAGTACTTC
CDR3aa: CASRGSSSYEQYF

abundance: NA
j_gene: TRBJ2-5
d_gene: NA
v_gene: TRBV7-7
CDR3nt: TGTGCCAGCAGCTTACTGGGCAGGGGAGGTGGGGAGACCCAGTACTTC
CDR3aa: CASSLLGRGGGETQYF

abundance: few
j_gene: TRBJ1-2
d_gene: NA
v_gene: TRBV13
CDR3nt: TGTGCCAGCAGCTTAAGCCAGGCGAACTATGGCTACACCTTC
CDR3aa: CASSLSQANYGYTF

abundance: few
j_gene: TRBJ1-2
d_gene: TRBD1
v_gene: TRBV19
CDR3nt: TGTGCCAGTAGCGATACAGGGGTCCCAAACTATGGCTACACCTTC
CDR3aa: CASSDTGVPNYGYTF

abundance: once
j_gene: TRBJ1-3
d_gene: NA
v_gene: TRBV14
CDR3nt: TGTGCCAGCAGCCAACAGGGGAATGCTGGAAACACCATATATTTT
CDR3aa: CASSQQGNAGNTIYF

abundance: NA
j_gene: TRBJ1-1
d_gene: NA
v_gene: TRBV29-1
CDR3nt: TGCAGCGTTGAAGATGGCCAGCGTGAAGCTTTCTTT
CDR3aa: CSVEDGQREAFF

abundance: few
j_gene: TRBJ2-5
d_gene: NA
v_gene: TRBV10-3
CDR3nt: TGTGCCATCAGCTCCCCTGGGGGACAAGAGACCCAGTACTTC
CDR3aa: CAISSPGGQETQYF

abundance: NA
j_gene: TRBJ2-1
d_gene: TRBD2
v_gene: TRBV7-9
CDR3nt: TGTGCCAGCAGCTCGGCGGGCGGGGGAGTCTACAATGAGCAGTTCTTC
CDR3aa: CASSSAGGGVYNEQFF

abundance: few
j_gene: TRBJ1-5
d_gene: NA
v_gene: TRBV10-2
CDR3nt: TGCGCCACACGCCCAAGAGGGCGAGATCAGCCCCAGCATTTT
CDR3aa: CATRPRGRDQPQHF

abundance: NA
j_gene: TRBJ1-1
d_gene: TRBD1
v_gene: TRBV6-6
CDR3nt: TGTGCCAGCAGTTTGCCGGGACAGATGAACACTGAAGCTTTCTTT
CDR3aa: CASSLPGQMNTEAFF

abundance: NA
j_gene: TRBJ2-1
d_gene: NA
v_gene: TRBV2
CDR3nt: TGTGCCAGCAGCGGGCAAGGGGGGAGGTACAATGAGCAGTTCTTC
CDR3aa: CASSGQGGRYNEQFF

abundance: NA
j_gene: TRBJ2-1
d_gene: NA
v_gene: TRBV7-3
CDR3nt: TGTGCCAGCAGTCTTACCCCAGGATACAATGAGCAGTTCTTC
CDR3aa: CASSLTPGYNEQFF

abundance: NA
j_gene: TRBJ1-5
d_gene: NA
v_gene: TRBV5-8
CDR3nt: TGTGCCAGCAGCTTCTTGGAGGAGAATCAGCCCCAGCATTTT
CDR3aa: CASSFLEENQPQHF

abundance: NA
j_gene: TRBJ1-5
d_gene: NA
v_gene: TRBV4-1
CDR3nt: TGCGCCAGCAGCCAAGATGAGACACGCAATCAGCCCCAGCATTTT
CDR3aa: CASSQDETRNQPQHF

abundance: NA
j_gene: TRBJ1-4
d_gene: NA
v_gene: TRBV5-1
CDR3nt: TGCGCCAGCAGCCCCCTAAACAGGGATGGCGAAAAACTGTTTTTT
CDR3aa: CASSPLNRDGEKLFF

abundance: few
j_gene: TRBJ1-1
d_gene: NA
v_gene: TRBV11-2
CDR3nt: TGTGCCAGCAGCGTTGGGGGGACAGCTTTCTTT
CDR3aa: CASSVGGTAFF

abundance: NA
j_gene: TRBJ2-3
d_gene: TRBD1
v_gene: TRBV14
CDR3nt: TGTGCCAGCAGCCGTACGGGACAGGGCTTCGATACGCAGTATTTT
CDR3aa: CASSRTGQGFDTQYF

abundance: NA
j_gene: TRBJ1-6
d_gene: NA
v_gene: TRBV9
CDR3nt: TGTGCCAGCAGCGTAAGAGGGGGATCCTCCTCACCCCTCCACTTT
CDR3aa: CASSVRGGSSSPLHF

abundance: NA
j_gene: TRBJ2-3
d_gene: TRBD2
v_gene: TRBV3-1/TRBV3-2
CDR3nt: TGTGCCAGCAGCCAAGAATGGAGCGGACTAGCGGGGGGGCCAGATACGCAGTATTTT
CDR3aa: CASSQEWSGLAGGPDTQYF

abundance: NA
j_gene: TRBJ1-2
d_gene: NA
v_gene: TRBV29-1
CDR3nt: TGCAGCGTTGAACTCAGGGACTATGGCTACACCTTC
CDR3aa: CSVELRDYGYTF

abundance: NA
j_gene: TRBJ2-7
d_gene: NA
v_gene: TRBV15
CDR3nt: TGTGCCACCAGCAGAGATTTAGGGTCCTACTACGAGCAGTACTTC
CDR3aa: CATSRDLGSYYEQYF

abundance: NA
j_gene: TRBJ2-3
d_gene: TRBD2
v_gene: TRBV9
CDR3nt: TGTGCCAGCAGCACCTTAGCGGGGGGCAGCACAGATACGCAGTATTTT
CDR3aa: CASSTLAGGSTDTQYF

abundance: NA
j_gene: TRBJ1-2
d_gene: NA
v_gene: TRBV27
CDR3nt: TGTGCCAGCAGTTTCGGTCCAGGGGCCACTAACTATGGCTACACCTTC
CDR3aa: CASSFGPGATNYGYTF

abundance: NA
j_gene: TRBJ2-1
d_gene: NA
v_gene: TRBV3-1/TRBV3-2
CDR3nt: TGTGCCAGCAGCCAAGTGGGGGGCTACTACAATGAGCAGTTCTTC
CDR3aa: CASSQVGGYYNEQFF

abundance: few
j_gene: TRBJ1-2
d_gene: TRBD1
v_gene: TRBV6-5
CDR3nt: TGTGCCAGCATTTTCAGACAGGGAGATGGCTACACCTTC
CDR3aa: CASIFRQGDGYTF

abundance: NA
j_gene: TRBJ1-1
d_gene: NA
v_gene: TRBV5-1
CDR3nt: TGCGCCAGCAGCTTCGGTCAGTCGAACACTGAAGCTTTCTTT
CDR3aa: CASSFGQSNTEAFF

abundance: NA
j_gene: TRBJ1-3
d_gene: NA
v_gene: TRBV30
CDR3nt: TGTGCCTGGAGGGGAAGAGGGGGTCTTGACACCATATATTTT
CDR3aa: CAWRGRGGLDTIYF

abundance: few
j_gene: TRBJ1-1
d_gene: NA
v_gene: TRBV6-2/TRBV6-3
CDR3nt: TGTGCCAGCAGCCCCCCGGGGGAAGCTTTCTTT
CDR3aa: CASSPPGEAFF

abundance: NA
j_gene: TRBJ1-5
d_gene: TRBD1
v_gene: TRBV6-5
CDR3nt: TGTGCCAGCAGTTCGGGACAGGCTTTACGGCCCCAGCATTTT
CDR3aa: CASSSGQALRPQHF

abundance: NA
j_gene: TRBJ2-3
d_gene: TRBD2
v_gene: TRBV5-8
CDR3nt: TGTGCCAGCAGCTTGCTCCTAGCGGGGGGCAGCACAGATACGCAGTATTTT
CDR3aa: CASSLLLAGGSTDTQYF

abundance: NA
j_gene: TRBJ1-5
d_gene: TRBD1
v_gene: TRBV9
CDR3nt: TGTGCCAGCAGCGGCGGGACAGTTAGCAATCAGCCCCAGCATTTT
CDR3aa: CASSGGTVSNQPQHF

abundance: NA
j_gene: TRBJ1-1
d_gene: NA
v_gene: TRBV5-1
CDR3nt: TGCGCCAGCAGCTTGGGGAAGAGAGTCGTTTTTGAGAACACTGAAGCTTTCTTT
CDR3aa: CASSLGKRVVFENTEAFF

abundance: NA
j_gene: TRBJ2-3
d_gene: NA
v_gene: TRBV4-1
CDR3nt: TGCGCCAGCAGCCAAGATAACCCAGATACGCAGTATTTT
CDR3aa: CASSQDNPDTQYF

abundance: NA
j_gene: TRBJ2-5
d_gene: TRBD2
v_gene: TRBV5-1
CDR3nt: TGCGCCAGCAGCTTGGTGTATGGAGCGGGGGCAGAAGAGACCCAGTACTTC
CDR3aa: CASSLVYGAGAEETQYF

abundance: NA
j_gene: TRBJ1-2
d_gene: NA
v_gene: TRBV10-2
CDR3nt: TGCGCCAGCAGTGAGTCCGGCAACTATGGCTACACCTTC
CDR3aa: CASSESGNYGYTF

abundance: NA
j_gene: TRBJ2-3
d_gene: TRBD2
v_gene: TRBV4-2
CDR3nt: TGTGCCAGCAGCCAAGAAGCGGGGGTCGGAAATACGCAGTATTTT
CDR3aa: CASSQEAGVGNTQYF

abundance: NA
j_gene: TRBJ1-3
d_gene: TRBD1
v_gene: TRBV3-1/TRBV3-2
CDR3nt: TGTGCCAGCAGCCAGAGCAGGGGGGATGGAAACACCATATATTTT
CDR3aa: CASSQSRGDGNTIYF

abundance: NA
j_gene: TRBJ1-2
d_gene: NA
v_gene: TRBV11-3
CDR3nt: TGTGCCAGCAGCTTAGGGCCAGCGTCTGGCTACACCTTC
CDR3aa: CASSLGPASGYTF

abundance: NA
j_gene: TRBJ2-3
d_gene: NA
v_gene: TRBV6-5
CDR3nt: TGTGCCAGCAGTTACGGCCTAGCGAGCGATACGCAGTATTTT
CDR3aa: CASSYGLASDTQYF

abundance: NA
j_gene: TRBJ1-1
d_gene: NA
v_gene: TRBV6-4
CDR3nt: TGTGCCAGCAGTAGGGAGTTCATGGGGGGAGATACTGAAGCTTTCTTT
CDR3aa: CASSREFMGGDTEAFF

abundance: once
j_gene: TRBJ2-7
d_gene: NA
v_gene: TRBV7-9
CDR3nt: TGTGCCAGCAGCTCGGCGTCTAACTCCTATGAGCAGTACTTC
CDR3aa: CASSSASNSYEQYF

abundance: few
j_gene: TRBJ1-1
d_gene: NA
v_gene: TRBV9
CDR3nt: TGTGCCAGCAGCGTAGGAAACACCAACACTGAAGCTTTCTTT
CDR3aa: CASSVGNTNTEAFF

abundance: NA
j_gene: TRBJ1-5
d_gene: NA
v_gene: TRBV30
CDR3nt: TGTGCCTGGAGTGAGTCGGATCAGCCCCAGCATTTT
CDR3aa: CAWSESDQPQHF

abundance: NA
j_gene: TRBJ2-1
d_gene: NA
v_gene: TRBV2
CDR3nt: TGTGCCAGCAGTGACGATCTTTTAAATGAGCAGTTCTTC
CDR3aa: CASSDDLLNEQFF

abundance: NA
j_gene: TRBJ2-5
d_gene: NA
v_gene: TRBV30
CDR3nt: TGTGCCTGGAGTGTACTTGGGGAACAGACCCAGTACTTC
CDR3aa: CAWSVLGEQTQYF

abundance: once
j_gene: TRBJ2-2
d_gene: NA
v_gene: TRBV29-1
CDR3nt: TGCAGCGCACTGGGGGGGCGAAGCACCGGGGAGCTGTTTTTT
CDR3aa: CSALGGRSTGELFF

abundance: NA
j_gene: TRBJ1-3
d_gene: NA
v_gene: TRBV10-2
CDR3nt: TGCGCCAGCAGTGAGTCGTTAGGGAATGGAAACACCATATATTTT
CDR3aa: CASSESLGNGNTIYF

abundance: NA
j_gene: TRBJ2-2
d_gene: NA
v_gene: TRBV30
CDR3nt: TGTGCCTGGAGTCGGAGGGTGGACACCGGGGAGCTGTTTTTT
CDR3aa: CAWSRRVDTGELFF

abundance: NA
j_gene: TRBJ1-6
d_gene: NA
v_gene: TRBV6-1
CDR3nt: TGTGCCAGCAGTGAAAGGGGACGGTATAATTCACCCCTCCACTTT
CDR3aa: CASSERGRYNSPLHF

abundance: NA
j_gene: TRBJ2-7
d_gene: NA
v_gene: TRBV4-1
CDR3nt: TGCGCCAGCAGCCATAACAGGGAGGTCCCGGGAGCCGCCCAGTACTTC
CDR3aa: CASSHNREVPGAAQYF

abundance: NA
j_gene: TRBJ2-1
d_gene: NA
v_gene: TRBV6-1
CDR3nt: TGTGCCAGCAGTGAAGAGGTGCTCGGGGTCTACAATGAGCAGTTCTTC
CDR3aa: CASSEEVLGVYNEQFF